A single sample is the source of the 19 T cell receptor beta chains below, sequenced in a study of blood T cell repertoires in COVID-19. Clones were sequenced by immunoSEQ multiplex PCR, and TCRdb holds only the in-frame ones, with some missing. The sample lists 75,000 to 90,000 clones, roughly 80% occurring once. The specimen was peripheral blood. The source is a woman in her thirties or forties with active or convalescent COVID-19.

This sequence joins TRBV19 and TRBJ2-5; D ambiguous. The V gene's germline CDR1 is LNHDA and CDR2 SQIVND (reference sequence). Trimming pared 6 bases from V and 5 bases from J, leaving 16 bases between. The CDR3 extends over 14 amino acids. CDR3 region: CASRSIQTPETQYF. DNA for the CDR3: TGTGCCAGTAGATCTATCCAAACCCCGGAGACCCAGTACTTC. The full variable domain, rest sourced from reference TRBV19 and TRBJ2-5, is DGGITQSPKYLFRKEGQNVTLSCEQNLNHDAMYWYRQDPGQGLRLIYYSQIVNDFQKGDIAEGYSVSREKKESFPLTVTSAQKNPTAFYLCASRSIQTPETQYFGPGTRLLVL.

This clone was counted only a few times. The chain has TRBV28 and TRBJ2-2; D is perhaps TRBD1 (6 bases). There are 14 residues in the CDR3. V was clipped by 7 bases and J by 5 bases, with 14 bases between them. Germline values: CDR1 MDHEN, CDR2 SYDVKM. The CDR3 sequence: CASMGAERTGELFF. The DNA for the CDR3 is TGTGCCAGCATGGGGGCAGAGAGGACCGGGGAGCTGTTTTTT.

The CDR3 sequence: CASSLPDRYTEAFF. For the CDR3, the DNA is TGTGCCAGCAGCTTACCTGACAGGTACACTGAAGCTTTCTTT. The chain recombines TRBV11-3 with TRBJ1-1; TRBD1 is a possible D gene (6 bases). The V end was cut by 2 bases, the J end by 3 bases, with 10 bases between. Germline CDR1 and CDR2: SGHNT and YENEEA. The CDR3 runs 14 residues.

The chain uses TRBV5-6 and TRBJ2-5; TRBD2 agrees at 8 bases. Losses at the gene ends were 0 bases for V and 0 bases for J; bases not matched to a gene: 4. This CDR3 contains 16 residues. Looked up from germline, CDR1 is SGHDT and CDR2 is YYEEEE. The CDR3: CASSLGPAGDQETQYF. DNA for the CDR3: TGTGCCAGCAGCTTGGGGCCAGCGGGGGACCAAGAGACCCAGTACTTC.

The chain joins TRBV10-2 to TRBJ1-1, with a weak D call TRBD1 (5 bases). CDR3 length equals 14 residues. Germline V gives CDR1 WSHSY, CDR2 SAAADI. Trimming removed 4 bases at V and 6 bases at J, with 15 bases between. CDR3 sequence reads: CASSVVREGAEAFF. For the CDR3, the DNA is TGCGCCAGCAGTGTAGTCAGGGAGGGAGCTGAAGCTTTCTTT.

The V gene is TRBV21-1, the J gene TRBJ1-2. TRBV21-1 represents a pseudogene. The CDR3 has 15 amino acids. The CDR3 here is CASSKKGGSPGGYTF. The CDR3 DNA is TGTGCCAGCAGCAAAAAAGGCGGCAGTCCCGGTGGCTACACCTTC.

V usage is TRBV28 and J usage is TRBJ1-5; D ambiguous. V dropped 6 bases and J dropped 2 bases, with 8 bases sitting between them. This CDR3 contains 13 residues. The germline V gene has CDR1 MDHEN and CDR2 SYDVKM. The CDR3: CASSSTRNQPQHF. The CDR3 DNA is TGTGCCAGCAGCTCGACTCGCAATCAGCCCCAGCATTTT.

This chain connects TRBV11-2 to TRBJ2-1; no clear D gene. Germline V gene sequence: CDR1 SGHAT, CDR2 FQNNGV. CDR3 length: 12 amino acids. V lost 5 bases and J 7 bases, leaving 9 bases between the germline ends. CDR3 nucleotide sequence: TGTGCCAGCAGCCCCACATGGAATGAGCAGTTCTTC. Its translation is CASSPTWNEQFF.

This chain joins TRBV7-2 and TRBJ2-1; 13 bases map to TRBD2. The CDR3 loop spans 18 amino acids. The V gene end was trimmed by 4 bases and the J gene end by 4 bases; junction bases not matched to a gene: 10. From germline, CDR1 is SGHTA and CDR2 FQGNSA. CDR3 bases: TGTGCCAGCAGCTCGACTAGCGGGGGGCCCTTACTTTACAATGAGCAGTTCTTC. Its protein product is CASSSTSGGPLLYNEQFF.

This rearrangement joins TRBV27 to TRBJ1-2; 7 positions agree with TRBD1. CDR1 is MNHEY, CDR2 SMNVEV, per germline (reference sequence). V shed 6 bases and J 5 bases; nucleotides not matched to a gene: 9. CDR3 length equals 14 residues. For the CDR3, the DNA is TGTGCCAGCAGCTTACAGGGGACGGCATATGGCTACACCTTC. Translation: CASSLQGTAYGYTF.

The V and J genes are TRBV28 and TRBJ2-5; a weak D match, TRBD2 (6 bases). The CDR3 is 14 residues long. The ends were cut back, 6 bases at V and 3 bases at J, with 14 bases in the middle. Germline assignment: CDR1 MDHEN and CDR2 SYDVKM. CDR3 nucleotides: TGTGCCAGCAGATTACCTAGCGTTGAAGAGACCCAGTACTTC. Translating it yields CASRLPSVEETQYF.

The chain recombines TRBV5-4 with TRBJ2-6; the D is unclear. V lost 4 bases and J 3 bases, leaving 11 bases between the germline ends. The CDR3 length is 15 residues. The V gene's germline CDR1 is SGHNT and CDR2 YYREEE (reference sequence). Written as DNA, the CDR3 is TGTGCCAGCAGCCCCGCGTGGAGTGGGGCCAACGTCCTGACTTTC. Its translation: CASSPAWSGANVLTF.

V gene TRBV2 combines with J gene TRBJ1-1, with TRBD1 identical over 8 bases. This CDR3 is 14 amino acids long. With V trimmed by 9 bases and J by 3 bases, 9 bases remained unmatched. The V gene's germline CDR1 is SNHLY and CDR2 FYNNEI. The CDR3 is CASSMTGADTEAFF. The DNA of the CDR3 is TGTGCCAGTTCGATGACAGGGGCGGACACTGAAGCTTTCTTT.

The chain joins TRBV30 to TRBJ1-3; D might be TRBD1 (6 bases). Germline CDR1 GTSNPN, CDR2 SVGIG (reference sequence). The CDR3 extends over 14 amino acids. With 8 bases removed from V and 3 bases from J, the gap between germline ends came to 17 bases. The CDR3 nucleotides read TGTGCCCTCACGGGGGGGCTGGGTGGAAACACCATATATTTT. This codes for CALTGGLGGNTIYF.

The V and J genes are TRBV6-2 or TRBV6-3 and TRBJ2-2; 7 nucleotides agree with TRBD1. The germline CDR1 and CDR2 sequences are MNHEY and SVGEGT. Trimming took 6 bases from V and 4 from J; bases not matched to a gene: 14. This CDR3 spans 17 amino acids. CDR3 nucleotide sequence: TGTGCCAGCAGCCTATACCAAGGGGGCTTGGGCACCGGGGAGCTGTTTTTT. Protein: CASSLYQGGLGTGELFF.

V usage is TRBV27 and J usage is TRBJ1-3, with 8 bases that match TRBD1. CDR1 and CDR2 from the germline V gene are MNHEY and SMNVEV (reference sequence). The trim removed 5 bases at V and 6 bases at J, leaving 6 bases unmatched. This CDR3 region has 14 residues. The CDR3 is CASSPDRGLNTIYF. CDR3 sequence (DNA): TGTGCCAGCAGTCCCGACAGGGGACTAAACACCATATATTTT.

The chain carries TRBV27 and TRBJ2-1; TRBD2 aligns across 10 bases. CDR3 length: 16 residues. V dropped 0 bases and J dropped 7; count of bases not matched to a gene: 6. Germline V CDR1 and CDR2: MNHEY, SMNVEV (reference sequence). CDR3 sequence (DNA): TGTGCCAGCAGTTTATCGATCGGACTAGCGGTGAATGAGCAGTTCTTC. It codes for CASSLSIGLAVNEQFF.

With regard to this clone: No conserved phenylalanine or tryptophan ends this CDR3, so it is likely a read error. The limits of the CDR3 on the DNA are not certain, so only TCRdb's listed CDR3 is given. The V gene is TRBV12-3 or TRBV12-4, the J gene TRBJ1-4; the DNA was not used to check the table's D call, TRBD1. With termini counted, the CDR3 has 13 amino acids. The CDR3: CASSRDRGSSMAH.

This clone was seen a single time. This chain links TRBV28 with TRBJ2-7; TRBD1 matches 9 bases. The trim removed 6 bases at V and 6 bases at J, leaving 6 bases unmatched. The germline V gene has CDR1 MDHEN and CDR2 SYDVKM. This CDR3 has 13 residues. CDR3 in DNA: TGTGCCAGCAGAAATACAGGGGGCGGCGAGCAGTACTTC. This sequence encodes CASRNTGGGEQYF.